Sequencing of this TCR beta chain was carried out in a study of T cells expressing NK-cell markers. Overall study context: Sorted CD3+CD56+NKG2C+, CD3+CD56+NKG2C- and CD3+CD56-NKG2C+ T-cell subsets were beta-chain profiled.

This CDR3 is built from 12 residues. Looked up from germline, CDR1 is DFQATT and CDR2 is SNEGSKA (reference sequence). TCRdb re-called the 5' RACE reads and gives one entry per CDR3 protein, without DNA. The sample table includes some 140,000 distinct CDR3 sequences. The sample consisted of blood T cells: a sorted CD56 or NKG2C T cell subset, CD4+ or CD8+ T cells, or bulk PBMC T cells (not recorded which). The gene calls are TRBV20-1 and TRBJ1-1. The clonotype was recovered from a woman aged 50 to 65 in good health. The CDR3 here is CSASPMNTEAFF.